This T cell receptor (beta chain) came from a study of T cell responses to AZD1222 COVID-19 vaccine. Whole-study results and caveats: Reportedly, nearly half of unique spike TCRs recognized epitopes outside B.1.351/B.1.1.7 mutations. White British people made up most donors, females outnumbered males, and clonal diversity was possibly underestimated. Scientists sampled the repertoires only once the peak T cell response had passed.

Remarks on this clone: Antigen specificity is unknown.

Assay used: immunoSEQ multiplex PCR; TCRdb lists only in-frame clones, some missing. The sample contains 150,000 to 200,000 clones, over 85% of which appear only once. The germline CDR1 and CDR2 sequences are KGHSH and LQKENI. With 1 base clipped from V and 11 bases from J, the junction kept 5 bases outside the gene matches. There are 13 residues in the CDR3. This chain connects TRBV18 to TRBJ1-5; TRBD1 agrees at 7 bases. The sequences come from peripheral blood, collected on day 0 of AZD1222 vaccination. The TCR sequence derives from an adult in good health. For the CDR3, the DNA is TGTGCCAGCTCACCACAGGGGGCAGAGGCCCAGCATTTT. This codes for CASSPQGAEAQHF.